What follows are 25 T cell receptor beta chains derived from one specimen sequenced in a study of cytomegalovirus exposure and HLA in healthy donors. Both 60 Vbeta primers and 13 Jbeta primers went into the PCR. Using immunoSEQ multiplex PCR, the repertoire was profiled, and TCRdb retains in-frame clones only, with some absent. Seen here are about 160,000 clones, approximately 70% observed once, and the top ten hold approximately 6.9%. The specimen sequenced was PBMCs. These receptors all come from a man in his forties in good health and CMV-seropositive.

The CDR3 is CASSWRGNTEAFF. In DNA form, the CDR3 reads TGCGCCAGCAGTTGGAGGGGGAACACTGAAGCTTTCTTT. The V and J genes are TRBV5-1 and TRBJ1-1; possible D gene TRBD1, 5 bases. The CDR3 sequence is 13 residues long. The V end lost 5 bases, the J end lost 1 base, and 9 bases lay between the germline ends. CDR1 and CDR2 (germline): SGHRS, YFSETQ. Variable domain in full (rest from reference TRBV5-1 and TRBJ1-1): KAGVTQTPRYLIKTRGQQVTLSCSPISGHRSVSWYQQTPGQGLQFLFEYFSETQRNKGNFPGRFSGRQFSNSRSEMNVSTLELGDSALYLCASSWRGNTEAFFGQGTRLTVV.

The chain couples TRBV9 to TRBJ2-5; a possible D gene is TRBD2 (6 bases). Germline V gene data show CDR1 as SGDLS and CDR2 as YYNGEE. Trimming stripped 2 bases from V and 2 bases from J, with 10 bases between. This CDR3 region has 14 residues. The CDR3 is CASSVPGVQETQYF. The CDR3 region has the DNA TGTGCCAGCAGCGTTCCGGGGGTGCAAGAGACCCAGTACTTC.

V gene TRBV2 combines with J gene TRBJ2-5; TRBD2 matches 12 bases. V shed 5 bases and J 5 bases; nucleotides not matched to a gene: 9. From germline, CDR1 is SNHLY and CDR2 FYNNEI. The CDR3 covers 16 residues. Written as DNA, the CDR3 is TGTGCCAGCAGTCGGGTGACTAGCGGGGGTGAGGAGACCCAGTACTTC. Translated: CASSRVTSGGEETQYF.

This clone was observed once. A junction end diverges from the germline sequence, so it may reflect a read error. The chain links TRBV7-2 to TRBJ2-6, with 8 bases fitting TRBD1. CDR1 is SGHTA, CDR2 FQGNSA, per germline. This CDR3 has 17 residues. DNA for the CDR3: TGTGCCAGCAGCGTAGCAGGGGGCCTCTCTGGGGCCAACGTCCTGACTTTC. This codes for CASSVAGGLSGANVLTF.

This clone was picked up a small number of times. This chain uses TRBV4-1 with TRBJ1-1; TRBD1 is a possible D gene (6 bases). This CDR3 spans 15 amino acids. Deletions cut 3 bases from V and 3 bases from J, with 14 bases between. Germline V gives CDR1 MGHRA, CDR2 YSYEKL. The CDR3 loop reads CASSQEGEGDTEAFF. The CDR3 DNA reads TGCGCCAGCAGCCAGGAGGGGGAGGGGGACACTGAAGCTTTCTTT.

The chain joins TRBV30 to TRBJ2-5; D perhaps matches TRBD1 (6 bases). Trimming removed 2 bases at V and 3 bases at J, with 10 bases between. In germline, CDR1 is GTSNPN, CDR2 SVGIG (reference sequence). This CDR3 region has 13 residues. CDR3 protein: CAWSSGAKETQYF. CDR3 nucleotide sequence: TGTGCCTGGAGTTCAGGGGCGAAAGAGACCCAGTACTTC.

This clone came up a few times. The chain carries TRBV18 and TRBJ2-1; 8 bases match TRBD1. Germline CDR1 reads KGHSH; CDR2 reads LQKENI. The V and J ends lost 3 bases and 7 bases, in that order; junction bases with no gene match: 5. The CDR3 covers 14 residues. DNA of the CDR3: TGTGCCAGCTCACCCGAGGACAGGGATAATGAGCAGTTCTTC. As protein: CASSPEDRDNEQFF.

V and J are TRBV9 and TRBJ2-7; 12 nucleotides align to TRBD2. Germline-derived CDR1 and CDR2 are SGDLS and YYNGEE. The CDR3 is made up of 16 amino acids. V was clipped by 2 bases and J by 0 bases; unmatched bases: 3. CDR3 coding DNA: TGTGCCAGCAGCGTGACTAGCGGGGGTACCTCCTACGAGCAGTACTTC. Its protein product is CASSVTSGGTSYEQYF.

The chain has TRBV6-5 and TRBJ1-3; weak D call: TRBD1 (5 bases). Trimming removed 3 bases at V and 4 bases at J, with 13 bases between. The CDR3 has 15 residues. CDR1 and CDR2 from the germline V gene are MNHEY and SVGAGI. The CDR3 DNA is TGTGCCAGCAGTTATCAAGCAGGGTCAGGAAACACCATATATTTT. This gives the protein CASSYQAGSGNTIYF.

The V and J genes are TRBV4-2 and TRBJ2-2; 9 bases align to TRBD2. There are 17 residues in the CDR3. J was trimmed by 4 bases and V by 0 bases; bases with no gene match: 6. The germline V gene has CDR1 LGHNA and CDR2 YNFKEQ. CDR3 nucleotide sequence: TGTGCCAGCAGCCAAGATGTTGGCGGGGGGGCCACCGGGGAGCTGTTTTTT. Translated, it gives CASSQDVGGGATGELFF.

The genes are TRBV9 and TRBJ2-6; tentatively, D is TRBD2 (6 bases). CDR1 is SGDLS, CDR2 YYNGEE, per germline. V shed 4 bases and J shed 0 bases, with 11 bases lying between them. The CDR3 sequence is 16 residues long. The CDR3 DNA follows: TGTGCCAGCAGCCCCCCCGGGAGCTCTGGGGCCAACGTCCTGACTTTC. Translation: CASSPPGSSGANVLTF.

The rearrangement joins TRBV29-1 to TRBJ2-1; 7 nucleotides agree with TRBD1. V gave up 7 bases and J gave up 14 bases; unmatched junction bases: 11. This CDR3 has 11 residues. Germline V gene sequence: CDR1 SQVTM, CDR2 ANQGSEA. Here the CDR3 DNA reads TGCAGCGGGGAGAAACAGGGGAGTAAGTTCTTC. Translation: CSGEKQGSKFF.

The J gene is TRBJ1-5, the V gene TRBV30; the match to TRBD1 covers 11 bases. The germline V gene encodes CDR1 GTSNPN and CDR2 SVGIG (reference sequence). The CDR3 has 15 amino acids. V was pared by 0 bases and J by 6 bases, with 4 bases of the junction left unmatched. The CDR3 spells CAWSVEGQGGQPQHF. The CDR3 DNA reads as TGTGCCTGGAGTGTAGAGGGACAGGGGGGTCAGCCCCAGCATTTT.

The chain combines TRBV7-2 with TRBJ1-2; the D is unclear. V gave up 5 bases and J gave up 5 bases, with 9 bases separating them. Germline CDR1 and CDR2: SGHTA and FQGNSA. The CDR3 loop spans 12 amino acids. The CDR3 spells CASSPTGYGYTF. The CDR3 DNA reads TGTGCCAGCAGCCCGACGGGGTATGGCTACACCTTC.

The rearrangement links TRBV30 to TRBJ2-1; D is undetermined. With 2 bases removed from V and 2 bases from J, the gap between germline ends came to 7 bases. The CDR3 consists of 13 residues. Germline lookup yields CDR1 GTSNPN and CDR2 SVGIG (reference sequence). DNA of the CDR3: TGTGCCTGGAGTCGCCCGGCCTACAATGAGCAGTTCTTC. Protein: CAWSRPAYNEQFF.

This clone has ten or more counts. The rearrangement joins TRBV6-5 to TRBJ2-5; 9 bases map to TRBD2. This CDR3 has 14 residues. Germline CDR1 is MNHEY and CDR2 is SVGAGI. The ends lost 5 bases at V and 4 bases at J; junction bases unmatched: 5. CDR3 in amino acids: CASSRTSEVETQYF. The CDR3 DNA is TGTGCCAGCAGTCGGACTAGCGAGGTAGAGACCCAGTACTTC.

This clone was detected only once. V is TRBV9 and J is TRBJ2-1, with 8 positions matching TRBD2. Germline trimming cut 5 bases from V and 5 bases from J; bases unmatched to any gene: 9. Germline CDR1 SGDLS, CDR2 YYNGEE. This CDR3 has 15 residues. The CDR3 nucleotides read TGTGCCAGCAGGGCCTCGGGGGGGGGTAACAATGAGCAGTTCTTC. Protein sequence: CASRASGGGNNEQFF.

This chain connects TRBV11-2 to TRBJ2-1; 7 bases agree with TRBD2. The CDR3 sequence is 17 residues long. Trimming removed 2 bases from V and 2 bases from J; junction bases left unmatched: 9. The germline gives CDR1 SGHAT, CDR2 FQNNGV. The CDR3 is CASSLRGVGNAYNEQFF. The CDR3 DNA sequence: TGTGCCAGCAGCTTACGGGGGGTAGGGAATGCCTACAATGAGCAGTTCTTC. The whole variable domain, remainder taken from reference TRBV11-2 and TRBJ2-1, is EAGVAQSPRYKIIEKRQSVAFWCNPISGHATLYWYQQILGQGPKLLIQFQNNGVVDDSQLPKDRFSAERLKGVDSTLKIQPAKLEDSAVYLCASSLRGVGNAYNEQFFGPGTRLTVL.

The rearrangement uses TRBV5-3 and TRBJ1-1; the D gene is possibly TRBD1 (5 bases). TRBV5-3 is placed among ORFs of uncertain function. This CDR3 region has 17 residues. V lost 1 base and J lost 5, with 21 bases in between. The CDR3 loop reads CARSLRAGGKPRTEAFF. CDR3 sequence (DNA): TGTGCCAGAAGCTTGAGAGCCGGGGGGAAACCTAGGACTGAAGCTTTCTTT.

The V gene is TRBV18, the J gene TRBJ1-2; D ambiguous. This CDR3 has 14 residues. Germline lookup yields CDR1 KGHSH and CDR2 LQKENI. The V end lost 2 bases, the J end lost 3 bases, and 10 bases lay between the germline ends. This CDR3 is CASSPGEGDYGYTF. CDR3 coding DNA: TGTGCCAGCTCACCAGGGGAGGGTGACTATGGCTACACCTTC.

CDR3 nucleotide sequence: TGTGCCAGCAGCGACCTCCTAGCGGGGGGCCCCGGTACGCAGTATTTT. Encoded protein: CASSDLLAGGPGTQYF. The V gene is TRBV9, the J gene TRBJ2-3; 11 bases agree with TRBD2. The CDR3 loop spans 16 amino acids. With 3 bases clipped from V and 8 bases from J, the junction kept 11 bases outside the gene matches. Germline loops: CDR1 SGDLS, CDR2 YYNGEE.

The chain carries TRBV4-3 and TRBJ2-3, with unresolved D. Germline V gene lookup returns CDR1 LGHNA and CDR2 YSLEER. The CDR3 sequence is 13 residues long. V was trimmed by 2 bases and J by 5 bases, leaving 8 bases between them. The CDR3 protein is CASSQTFGDTQYF. The CDR3 DNA sequence: TGCGCCAGCAGCCAAACTTTTGGAGATACGCAGTATTTT.

The chain is built from TRBV5-1 and TRBJ2-2, with TRBD1 matching over 9 bases. This CDR3 has 18 amino acids. V was pared by 0 bases and J by 4 bases, with 10 bases of the junction left unmatched. CDR1 and CDR2 from the germline V gene are SGHRS and YFSETQ. CDR3 DNA: TGCGCCAGCAGCTTGGGGGACAGGGCTCCCTTGGGCACCGGGGAGCTGTTTTTT. It yields the protein CASSLGDRAPLGTGELFF.

This sequence joins TRBV7-2 and TRBJ1-6, with 7 bases identical to TRBD1. The CDR3 has 15 residues. Per germline, CDR1 SGHTA and CDR2 FQGNSA. V trimming: 5 bases; J trimming: 4 bases; junction bases outside the gene matches: 5. CDR3 sequence reads: CASSTPGQYNSPLHF. CDR3 sequence (DNA): TGTGCCAGCAGCACCCCGGGACAGTATAATTCACCCCTCCACTTT.

The rearrangement uses TRBV25-1 and TRBJ2-3; D may be TRBD2 (6 bases). Trimming took 8 bases from V and 6 from J, leaving 21 bases between them. Per germline, CDR1 MGHDK and CDR2 SYGVNS. The CDR3 totals 15 residues. The CDR3 region is CASALGLPLRDTQYF. As DNA, the CDR3 is TGTGCCAGCGCCCTGGGACTTCCCCTCCGGGATACGCAGTATTTT.